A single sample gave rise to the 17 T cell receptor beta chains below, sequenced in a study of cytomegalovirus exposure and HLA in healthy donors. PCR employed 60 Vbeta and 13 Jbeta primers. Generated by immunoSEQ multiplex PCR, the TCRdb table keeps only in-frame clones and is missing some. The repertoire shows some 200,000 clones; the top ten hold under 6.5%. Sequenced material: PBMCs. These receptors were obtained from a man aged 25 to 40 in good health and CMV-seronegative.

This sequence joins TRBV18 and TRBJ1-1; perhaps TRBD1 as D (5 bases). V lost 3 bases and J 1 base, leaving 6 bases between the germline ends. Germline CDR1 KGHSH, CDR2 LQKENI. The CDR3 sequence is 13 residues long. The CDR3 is CASSPGQNTEAFF. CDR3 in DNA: TGTGCCAGCTCACCCGGACAGAACACTGAAGCTTTCTTT.

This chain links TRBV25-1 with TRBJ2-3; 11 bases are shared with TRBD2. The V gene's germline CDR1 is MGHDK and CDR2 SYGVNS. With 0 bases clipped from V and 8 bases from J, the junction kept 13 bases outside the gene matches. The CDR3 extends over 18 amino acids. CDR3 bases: TGTGCCAGCAGTGAATATGGAGGGCTAGCGGGAGGAAGCGGTACGCAGTATTTT. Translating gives CASSEYGGLAGGSGTQYF.

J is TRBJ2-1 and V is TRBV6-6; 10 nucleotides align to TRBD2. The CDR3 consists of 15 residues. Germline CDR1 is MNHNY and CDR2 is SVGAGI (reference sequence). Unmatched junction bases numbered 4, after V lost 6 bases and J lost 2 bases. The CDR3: CASRTSGPTYNEQFF. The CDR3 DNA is TGTGCCAGCAGGACTAGCGGGCCGACCTACAATGAGCAGTTCTTC.

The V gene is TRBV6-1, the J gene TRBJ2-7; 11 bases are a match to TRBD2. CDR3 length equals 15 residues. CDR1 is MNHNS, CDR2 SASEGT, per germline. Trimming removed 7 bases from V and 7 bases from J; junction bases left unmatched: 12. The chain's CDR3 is CASTPGLAASFEQYF. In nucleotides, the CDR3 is TGTGCCAGCACCCCGGGACTAGCGGCCTCCTTTGAGCAGTACTTC.

The CDR3 here is CAFDRGDSSYNSPLHF. The CDR3 DNA follows: TGTGCCTTTGACAGGGGCGATAGCTCCTATAATTCACCCCTCCACTTT. This chain links TRBV30 with TRBJ1-6; 8 bases agree with TRBD1. The J segment lost 0 bases and the V segment lost 7 bases, leaving 8 bases of the junction unmatched. CDR1 and CDR2 (germline): GTSNPN, SVGIG (reference sequence). This CDR3 is 16 amino acids long.

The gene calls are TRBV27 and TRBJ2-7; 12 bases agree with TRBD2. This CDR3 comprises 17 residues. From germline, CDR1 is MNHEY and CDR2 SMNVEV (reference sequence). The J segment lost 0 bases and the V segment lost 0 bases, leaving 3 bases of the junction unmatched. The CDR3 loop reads CASSLSTSGSDSYEQYF. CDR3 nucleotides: TGTGCCAGCAGTTTATCGACTAGCGGGAGCGACTCCTACGAGCAGTACTTC.

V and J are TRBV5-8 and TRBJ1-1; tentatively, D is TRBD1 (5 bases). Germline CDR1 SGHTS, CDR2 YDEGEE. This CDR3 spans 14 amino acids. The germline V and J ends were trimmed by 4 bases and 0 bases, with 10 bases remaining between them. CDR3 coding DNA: TGTGCCAGCAGCCTATGGGACTTGAACACTGAAGCTTTCTTT. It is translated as CASSLWDLNTEAFF.

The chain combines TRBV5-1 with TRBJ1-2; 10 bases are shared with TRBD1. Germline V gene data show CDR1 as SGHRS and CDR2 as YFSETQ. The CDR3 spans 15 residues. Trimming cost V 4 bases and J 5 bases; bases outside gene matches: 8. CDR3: CASSATGTGEYGYTF. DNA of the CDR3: TGCGCCAGCAGCGCCACCGGGACAGGGGAATATGGCTACACCTTC.

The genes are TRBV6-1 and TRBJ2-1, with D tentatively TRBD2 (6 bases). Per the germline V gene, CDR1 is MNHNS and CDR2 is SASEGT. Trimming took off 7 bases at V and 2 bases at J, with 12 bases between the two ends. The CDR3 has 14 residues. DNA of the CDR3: TGTGCCAGCAAGAAGGCGGGACCCTACAATGAGCAGTTCTTC. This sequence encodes CASKKAGPYNEQFF.

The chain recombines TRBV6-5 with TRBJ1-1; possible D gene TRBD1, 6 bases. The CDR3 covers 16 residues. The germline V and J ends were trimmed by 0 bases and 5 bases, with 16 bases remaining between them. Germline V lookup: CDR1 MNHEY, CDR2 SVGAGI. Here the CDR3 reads CASSYSVGGGRTEAFF. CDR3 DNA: TGTGCCAGCAGTTACTCGGTAGGGGGGGGGCGTACTGAAGCTTTCTTT.

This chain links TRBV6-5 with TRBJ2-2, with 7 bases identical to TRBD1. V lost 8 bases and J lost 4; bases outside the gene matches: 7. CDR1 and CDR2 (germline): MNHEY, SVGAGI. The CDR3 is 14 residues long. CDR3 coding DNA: TGTGCCAGCTACGGACAGGTCTTCACCGGGGAGCTGTTTTTT. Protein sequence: CASYGQVFTGELFF.

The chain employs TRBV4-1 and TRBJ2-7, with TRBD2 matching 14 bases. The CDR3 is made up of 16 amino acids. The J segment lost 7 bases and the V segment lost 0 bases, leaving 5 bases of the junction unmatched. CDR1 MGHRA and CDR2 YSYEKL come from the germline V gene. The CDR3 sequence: CASSQEPGLAGDEQYF. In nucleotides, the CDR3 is TGCGCCAGCAGCCAAGAACCGGGACTAGCGGGAGATGAGCAGTACTTC.

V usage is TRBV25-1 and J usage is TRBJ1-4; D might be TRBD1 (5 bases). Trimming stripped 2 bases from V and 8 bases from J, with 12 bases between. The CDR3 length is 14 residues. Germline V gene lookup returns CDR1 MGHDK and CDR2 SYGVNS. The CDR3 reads CASSEGQGVEKLFF. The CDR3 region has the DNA TGTGCCAGCAGTGAAGGGCAGGGTGTAGAAAAACTGTTTTTT.

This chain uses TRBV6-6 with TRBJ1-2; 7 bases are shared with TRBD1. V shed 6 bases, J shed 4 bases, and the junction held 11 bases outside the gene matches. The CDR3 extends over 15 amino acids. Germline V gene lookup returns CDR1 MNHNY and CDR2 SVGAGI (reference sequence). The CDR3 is CASSPGTEVVYGYTF. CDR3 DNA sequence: TGTGCCAGCAGCCCCGGGACAGAGGTCGTCTATGGCTACACCTTC.

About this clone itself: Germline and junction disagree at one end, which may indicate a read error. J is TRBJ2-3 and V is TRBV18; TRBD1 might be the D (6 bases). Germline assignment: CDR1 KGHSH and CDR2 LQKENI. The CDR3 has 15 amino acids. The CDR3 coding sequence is TGTGCCAGCTCACCGGACGGACAGACCACAAATACGCAGTATTTT. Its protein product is CASSPDGQTTNTQYF.

In nucleotides, the CDR3 is TGCGCCAGCAGCCCTTCACTAGCGGGGGGCTACGAGCAGTACTTC. It translates to CASSPSLAGGYEQYF. This chain links TRBV5-1 with TRBJ2-7, with 12 bases aligning to TRBD2. Germline CDR1 SGHRS, CDR2 YFSETQ. J gave up 3 bases and V 4 bases, and 5 bases lay outside the gene matches. The CDR3 has 15 residues.

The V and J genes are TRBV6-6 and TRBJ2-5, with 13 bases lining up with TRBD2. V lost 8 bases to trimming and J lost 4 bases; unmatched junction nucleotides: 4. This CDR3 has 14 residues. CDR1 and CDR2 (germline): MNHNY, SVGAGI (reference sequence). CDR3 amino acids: CASRWTSGGETQYF. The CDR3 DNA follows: TGTGCCAGCCGATGGACTAGCGGGGGAGAGACCCAGTACTTC.